This T cell receptor (beta chain) derives from a study of cytomegalovirus exposure and HLA in healthy donors. The donors, nominally healthy at sampling, likely had unrecorded immune exposures. Study-wide results and limits: Confirmation in vitro established that a few CMV-associated chains were specific for CMV antigens. Most of the CMV-associated TCR beta chains (in a later analysis) appeared to be HLA-restricted. Most subjects had HLA-A and HLA-B alleles reportedly predicted accurately by TCR beta sequences.

Trimming removed 6 bases at V and 2 bases at J, with 10 bases between. Germline CDR1 reads MDHEN; CDR2 reads SYDVKM. The CDR3 is made up of 13 amino acids. This PCR relied on a set of 60 Vbeta primers and 13 Jbeta primers. Data came from immunoSEQ multiplex PCR; TCRdb stores just in-frame clones and leaves some out. Of 140,000 to 150,000 clones in the sample, roughly 70% were seen once. Comments on this clone: The antigen remains unidentified.

The chain has TRBV28 and TRBJ1-2; tentative D call: TRBD1 (6 bases). The sequence was collected from a woman aged 55-70 years in good health and CMV-seropositive. The sequencing sample was made of PBMCs. CDR3 sequence reads: CASRTQGNYGYTF. In DNA, the CDR3 is TGTGCCAGCAGGACCCAGGGGAACTATGGCTACACCTTC.